This TCR beta chain is from a study of blood T cell repertoires in COVID-19. Study information: Collection of acute and convalescent COVID-19 samples took place in the United States, Italy and Spain. Nucleic acid was either cDNA or gDNA, and it came from T cells, B-cell-depleted T cells, or PBMCs.

Study processing details: Cell counts per sample came from amplifying reference gene primers. Clones were sequenced by immunoSEQ multiplex PCR, and TCRdb holds only the in-frame ones, with some missing. V and J calls and clone size are as listed in that table; D and trimming were resolved from the DNA. The top ten hold around 7.9% of the sample, which has fewer than 80,000 clones, around 90% seen once. Sequencing was carried out using peripheral blood. The sequence derives from a man aged 25 to 40 with acute or convalescent COVID-19.

CDR3 in amino acids: CASSTSGSPLHF. The CDR3 DNA reads as TGTGCCAGCAGCACTAGCGGTTCACCCCTCCACTTT. This sequence joins TRBV27 and TRBJ1-6; D unclear. There are 12 residues in the CDR3. Germline V gives CDR1 MNHEY, CDR2 SMNVEV (reference sequence). Trimming cost V 6 bases and J 9 bases, with 9 bases left between them.